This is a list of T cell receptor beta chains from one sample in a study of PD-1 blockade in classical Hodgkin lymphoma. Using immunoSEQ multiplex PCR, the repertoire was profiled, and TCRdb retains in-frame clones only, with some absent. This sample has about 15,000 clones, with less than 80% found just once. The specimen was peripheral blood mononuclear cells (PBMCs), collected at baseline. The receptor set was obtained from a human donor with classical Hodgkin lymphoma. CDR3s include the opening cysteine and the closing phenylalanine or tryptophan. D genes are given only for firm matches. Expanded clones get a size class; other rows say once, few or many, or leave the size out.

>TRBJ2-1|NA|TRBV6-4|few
TGTGCCAGCAGTGACTCGATCGGAGATGAGCAGTTCTTC
CASSDSIGDEQFF
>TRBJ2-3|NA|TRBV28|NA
TGTGCCAGCAGGTGGCAGGGGGGCCGAACAGATACGCAGTATTTT
CASRWQGGRTDTQYF
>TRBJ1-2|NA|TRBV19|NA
TGTGCCAGTAGTCCTGGGGCCAAGAGTGGCTACACCTTC
CASSPGAKSGYTF
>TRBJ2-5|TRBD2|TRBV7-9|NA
TGTGCCAGCAGCTTAGAGGGACTAGCGGGACTTTACCAAGAGACCCAGTACTTC
CASSLEGLAGLYQETQYF
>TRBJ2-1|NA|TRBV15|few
TGTGCCACCAGCAGAGATATAAGGGATGAGCAGTTCTTC
CATSRDIRDEQFF
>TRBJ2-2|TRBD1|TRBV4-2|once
TGTGCCAGCAGCCTCCGGGACAGGGAAATCGGGGAGCTGTTTTTT
CASSLRDREIGELFF
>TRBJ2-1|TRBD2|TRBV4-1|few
TGCGCCAGCAGCCTTCTTGGGGGACTAGTTGTAGATGAGCAGTTCTTC
CASSLLGGLVVDEQFF
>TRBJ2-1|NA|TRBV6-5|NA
TGTGCCAGCAGTTACCGCCCCGGCTACTACAATGAGCAGTTCTTC
CASSYRPGYYNEQFF
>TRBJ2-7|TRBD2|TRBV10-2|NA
TGCGCCAGCAGTCCAACCCGGACTAGCGGGAACTACGAGCAGTACTTC
CASSPTRTSGNYEQYF
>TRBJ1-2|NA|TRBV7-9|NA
TGTGCCAGCAGCTTAGATACCTACGTGACGCAGGGCTACACCTTC
CASSLDTYVTQGYTF
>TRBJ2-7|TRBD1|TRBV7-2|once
TGTGCCAGCAGCTCGGCGGGGACAGGGTTACACGAGCAGTACTTC
CASSSAGTGLHEQYF
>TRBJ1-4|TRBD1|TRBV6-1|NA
TGTGCCAGCGGGGACAGGGGGCTTAAGAAACTGTTTTTT
CASGDRGLKKLFF
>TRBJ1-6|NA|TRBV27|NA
TGTGCCAGCAGCGCGGCGGGGAATTCACCCCTCCACTTT
CASSAAGNSPLHF
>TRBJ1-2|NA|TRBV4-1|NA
TGCGCCAGCAGCCTCCTTCAGGCTTCGGGCTACACCTTC
CASSLLQASGYTF
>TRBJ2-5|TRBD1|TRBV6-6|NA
TGTGCCAGCAGTTTCGGGACAGGGTGGGAGACCCAGTACTTC
CASSFGTGWETQYF
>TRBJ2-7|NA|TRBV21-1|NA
TGTGCCAGCAGCACAAAAGGGGGGGTTCGTCAAGGATACGAGCAGTACTTC
CASSTKGGVRQGYEQYF
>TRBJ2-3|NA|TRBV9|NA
TGTGCCAGCAGCGTAGGAGGACTAAGCCTGGATACGCAGTATTTT
CASSVGGLSLDTQYF
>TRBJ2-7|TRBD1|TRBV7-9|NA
TGTGCCAGCGTATATCGGACAGGGGGAGGGTACGAGCAGTACTTC
CASVYRTGGGYEQYF
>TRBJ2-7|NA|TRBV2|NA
TGTGCCAGCAGTGAAACAGGTTTAGGATACGAGCAGTACTTC
CASSETGLGYEQYF
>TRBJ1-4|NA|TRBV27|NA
TGTGCCAGCAGTTTTCAATCTAATGAAAAACTGTTTTTT
CASSFQSNEKLFF
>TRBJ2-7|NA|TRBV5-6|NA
TGTGCCAGCAGCTTTGGGACCTCCTGGTACGAGCAGTACTTC
CASSFGTSWYEQYF
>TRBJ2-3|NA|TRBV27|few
TGTGCCAGCAGTTTAGGGGCGGGACCAGATACGCAGTATTTT
CASSLGAGPDTQYF
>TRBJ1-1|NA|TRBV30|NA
TGTGCCTGGAGGATGAACACTGAAGCTTTCTTT
CAWRMNTEAFF
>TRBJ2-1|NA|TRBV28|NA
TGTGCCAGCAGTTCTATTGCGGGCAATACTTACAATGAGCAGTTCTTC
CASSSIAGNTYNEQFF
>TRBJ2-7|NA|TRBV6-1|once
TGTGCCAGTGCCGGAGGGGGCCGAGGGGTCTACGAGCAGTACTTC
CASAGGGRGVYEQYF
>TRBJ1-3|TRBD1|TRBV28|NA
TGTGCCAGCAGTTTCGGAGGGGGCCTTGGAAACACCATATATTTT
CASSFGGGLGNTIYF
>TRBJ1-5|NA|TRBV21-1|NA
TGTGCCAGCAGCAAAAGTCCGCACGGGCCCCAGCATTTT
CASSKSPHGPQHF
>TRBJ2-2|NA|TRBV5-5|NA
TGTGCCAGCAGCTTTTTTCGGTCAGCCGTCAACACCGGGGAGCTGTTTTTT
CASSFFRSAVNTGELFF
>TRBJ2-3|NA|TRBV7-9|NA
TGTGCCAGCAGCCTAGGCGAGGGGGAGGTAGATACGCAGTATTTT
CASSLGEGEVDTQYF
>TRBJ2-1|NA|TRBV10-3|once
TGTGCCATCAGTGAGTCTGGGAGGAGCTCCTACAATGAGCAGTTCTTC
CAISESGRSSYNEQFF
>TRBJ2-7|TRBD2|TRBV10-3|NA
TGTGCCATCAGTGAGTCGACTAGCGGAGGTCCCTACGAGCAGTACTTC
CAISESTSGGPYEQYF